This entry features one TCR beta chain sequence. The antigen is unknown. The data belong to a study of Ad26.COV2.S vaccination and SARS-CoV-2 variants. Points from the study as a whole: Spike-specific TCR breadth ran higher among vaccine recipients than placebo recipients. Substantial response breadth was reportedly seen for spike-specific CD8+ and CD4+ T cells after vaccination.

The germline CDR1 and CDR2 sequences are ENHRY and SYGVKD. Trimming took off 6 bases at V and 0 bases at J, with 6 bases between the two ends. This CDR3 has 13 residues. Method: immunoSEQ multiplex PCR; TCRdb's copy keeps in-frame clones and lacks some. The data hold 150,000 to 200,000 clones, with around 88% observed a single time. Sample: peripheral blood, taken after recovery from COVID-19. The chain couples TRBV10-3 to TRBJ1-3; a possible D gene is TRBD1 (6 bases). This clonotype was sampled from a human donor who had recovered from COVID-19. CDR3 DNA: TGTGCCATCAGGGACAGCTCTGGAAACACCATATATTTT. It codes for CAIRDSSGNTIYF.